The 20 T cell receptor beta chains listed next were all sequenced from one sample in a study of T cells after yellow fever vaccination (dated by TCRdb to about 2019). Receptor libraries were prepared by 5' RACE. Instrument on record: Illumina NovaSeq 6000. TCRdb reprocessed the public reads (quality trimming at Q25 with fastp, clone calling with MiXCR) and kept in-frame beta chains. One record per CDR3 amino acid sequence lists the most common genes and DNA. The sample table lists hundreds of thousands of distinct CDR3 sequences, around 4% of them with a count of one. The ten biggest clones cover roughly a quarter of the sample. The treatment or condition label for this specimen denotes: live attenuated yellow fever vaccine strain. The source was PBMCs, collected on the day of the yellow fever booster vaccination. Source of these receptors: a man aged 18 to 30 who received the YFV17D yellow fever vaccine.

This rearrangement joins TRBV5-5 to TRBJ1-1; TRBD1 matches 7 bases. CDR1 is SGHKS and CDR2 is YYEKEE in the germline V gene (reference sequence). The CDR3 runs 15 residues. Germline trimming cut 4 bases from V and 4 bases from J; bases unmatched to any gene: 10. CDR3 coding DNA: TGTGCCAGCAGCGGACTACAGGGGATGGGCACTGAAGCTTTCTTT. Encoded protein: CASSGLQGMGTEAFF.

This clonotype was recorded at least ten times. CDR3 nucleotides: TGCAGTGCTACGGGACAGATGAACACTGAAGCTTTCTTT. Amino acids: CSATGQMNTEAFF. J is TRBJ1-1 and V is TRBV20-1; 7 nucleotides agree with TRBD1. The CDR3 spans 13 residues. Germline CDR1 and CDR2: DFQATT and SNEGSKA (reference sequence). The V and J ends lost 4 bases and 0 bases, in that order; junction bases with no gene match: 2.

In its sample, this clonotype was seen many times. CDR3 in DNA: TGCAGTGCTAGAGACCAAGCGGGGTTGTACAATGAGCAGTTCTTC. Protein product: CSARDQAGLYNEQFF. This chain links TRBV20-1 with TRBJ2-1, with 7 bases fitting TRBD2. J lost 4 bases, V lost 0 bases, and 6 bases had no gene match. This CDR3 comprises 15 residues. From germline, CDR1 is DFQATT and CDR2 SNEGSKA (reference sequence).

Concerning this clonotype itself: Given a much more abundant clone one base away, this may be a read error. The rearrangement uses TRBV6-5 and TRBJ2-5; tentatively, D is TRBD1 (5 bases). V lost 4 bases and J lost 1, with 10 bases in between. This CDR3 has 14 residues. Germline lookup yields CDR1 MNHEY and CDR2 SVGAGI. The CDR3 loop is CASSFWQGQETQYF. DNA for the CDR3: TGTGCCAGCAGTTTTTGGCAGGGCCAAGAGACCCAGTACTTC.

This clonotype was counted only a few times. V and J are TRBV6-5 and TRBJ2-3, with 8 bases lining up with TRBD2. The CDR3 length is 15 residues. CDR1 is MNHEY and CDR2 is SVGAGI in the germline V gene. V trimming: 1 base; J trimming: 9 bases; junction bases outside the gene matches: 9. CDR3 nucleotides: TGTGCCAGCAGTTACTTAGCGGGGTGGGGCGGGACGCAGTATTTT. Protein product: CASSYLAGWGGTQYF.

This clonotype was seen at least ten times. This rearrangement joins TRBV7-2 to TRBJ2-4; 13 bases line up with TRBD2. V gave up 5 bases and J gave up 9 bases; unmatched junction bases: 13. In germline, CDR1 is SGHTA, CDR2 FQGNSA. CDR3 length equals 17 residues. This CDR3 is CASSPRLAGGGGAIQYF. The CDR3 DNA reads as TGTGCCAGCAGCCCGCGACTAGCGGGGGGCGGGGGGGCCATTCAGTACTTC.

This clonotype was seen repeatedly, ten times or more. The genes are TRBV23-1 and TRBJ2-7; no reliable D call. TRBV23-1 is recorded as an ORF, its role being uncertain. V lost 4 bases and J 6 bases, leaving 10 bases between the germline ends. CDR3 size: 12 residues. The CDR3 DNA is TGCGCCAGCAGTCGGGCGCCTTCCGAGCAGTACGTC. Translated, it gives CASSRAPSEQYV.

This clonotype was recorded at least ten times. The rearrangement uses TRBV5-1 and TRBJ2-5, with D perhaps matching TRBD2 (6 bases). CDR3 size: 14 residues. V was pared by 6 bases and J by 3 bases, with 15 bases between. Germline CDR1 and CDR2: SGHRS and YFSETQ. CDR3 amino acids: CASKPGPGEETQYF. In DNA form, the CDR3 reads TGCGCCAGCAAACCGGGACCGGGAGAAGAGACCCAGTACTTC.

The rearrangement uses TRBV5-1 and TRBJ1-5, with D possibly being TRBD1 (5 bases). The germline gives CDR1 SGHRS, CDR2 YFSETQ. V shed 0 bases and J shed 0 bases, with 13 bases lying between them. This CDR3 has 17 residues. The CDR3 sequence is CASSLGGAPYSNQPQHF. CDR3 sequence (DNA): TGCGCCAGCAGCTTGGGCGGGGCACCTTATAGCAATCAGCCCCAGCATTTT.

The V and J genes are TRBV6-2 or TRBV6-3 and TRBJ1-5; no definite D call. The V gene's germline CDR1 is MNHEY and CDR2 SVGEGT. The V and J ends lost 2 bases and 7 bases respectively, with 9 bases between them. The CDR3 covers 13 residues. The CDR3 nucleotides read TGTGCCAGCAGTTACCCGCGGGGACAGCCCCAGCATTTT. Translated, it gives CASSYPRGQPQHF.

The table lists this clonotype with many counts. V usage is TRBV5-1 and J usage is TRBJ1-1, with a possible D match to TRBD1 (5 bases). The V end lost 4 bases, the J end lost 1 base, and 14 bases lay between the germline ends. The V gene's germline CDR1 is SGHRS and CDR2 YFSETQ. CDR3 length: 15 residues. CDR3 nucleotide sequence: TGCGCCAGCAGCCTGACCGGGACGTCGAACACTGAAGCTTTCTTT. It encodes CASSLTGTSNTEAFF.

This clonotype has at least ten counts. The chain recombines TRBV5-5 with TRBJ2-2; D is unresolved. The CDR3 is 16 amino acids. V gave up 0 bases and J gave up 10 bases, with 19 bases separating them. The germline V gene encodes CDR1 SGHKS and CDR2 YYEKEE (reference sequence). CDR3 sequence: CASSLVLYSPTEELFF. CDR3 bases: TGTGCCAGCAGCTTGGTATTGTACAGTCCGACGGAGGAGCTGTTTTTT.

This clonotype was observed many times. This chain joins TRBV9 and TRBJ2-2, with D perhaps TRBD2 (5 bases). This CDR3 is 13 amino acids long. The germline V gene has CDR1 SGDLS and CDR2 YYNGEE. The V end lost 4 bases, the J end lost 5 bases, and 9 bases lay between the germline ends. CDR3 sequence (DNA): TGTGCCAGCAGCCCCTCGGGGACCGGGGAGCTGTTTTTT. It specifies CASSPSGTGELFF. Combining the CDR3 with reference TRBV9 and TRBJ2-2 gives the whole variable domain DSGVTQTPKHLITATGQRVTLRCSPRSGDLSVYWYQQSLDQGLQFLIQYYNGEERAKGNILERFSAQQFPDLHSELNLSSLELGDSALYFCASSPSGTGELFFGEGSRLTVL.

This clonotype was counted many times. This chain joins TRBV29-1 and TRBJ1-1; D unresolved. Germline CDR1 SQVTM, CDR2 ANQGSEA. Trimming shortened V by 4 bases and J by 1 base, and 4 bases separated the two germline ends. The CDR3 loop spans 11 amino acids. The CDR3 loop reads CSVVGNTEAFF. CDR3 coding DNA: TGCAGCGTTGTGGGGAACACTGAAGCTTTCTTT.

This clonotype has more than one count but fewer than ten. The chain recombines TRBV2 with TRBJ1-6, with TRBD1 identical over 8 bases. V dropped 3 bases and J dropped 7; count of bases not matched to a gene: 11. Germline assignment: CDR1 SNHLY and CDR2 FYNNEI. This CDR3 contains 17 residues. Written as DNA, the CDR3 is TGTGCCAGCAGTGACCCAGGGGGCCCAATCACCAATTCACCCCTCCACTTT. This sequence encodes CASSDPGGPITNSPLHF.

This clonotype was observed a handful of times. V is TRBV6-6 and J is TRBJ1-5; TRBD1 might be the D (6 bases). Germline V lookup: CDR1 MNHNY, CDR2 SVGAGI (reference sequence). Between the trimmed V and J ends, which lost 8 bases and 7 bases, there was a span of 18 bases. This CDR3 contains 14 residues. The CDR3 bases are TGTGCCAGCCTCCCGGTCGCAGGGGTGCAGCCCCAGCATTTT. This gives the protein CASLPVAGVQPQHF.

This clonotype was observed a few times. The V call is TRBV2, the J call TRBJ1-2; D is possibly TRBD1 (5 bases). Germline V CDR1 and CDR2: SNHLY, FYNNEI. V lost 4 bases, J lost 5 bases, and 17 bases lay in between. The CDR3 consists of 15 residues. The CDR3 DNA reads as TGTGCCAGCAGTGCCCGGGGGGGACTTTTTTATGGCTACACCTTC. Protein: CASSARGGLFYGYTF.

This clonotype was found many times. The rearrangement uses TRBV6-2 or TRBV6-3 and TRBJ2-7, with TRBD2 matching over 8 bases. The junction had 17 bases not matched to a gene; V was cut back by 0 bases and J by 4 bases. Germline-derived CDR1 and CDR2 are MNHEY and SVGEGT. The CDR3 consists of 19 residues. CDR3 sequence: CASSYSSGSGGRSGYEQYV. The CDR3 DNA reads TGTGCCAGCAGTTACTCCTCAGGAAGCGGGGGCCGCTCGGGATACGAGCAGTACGTC.

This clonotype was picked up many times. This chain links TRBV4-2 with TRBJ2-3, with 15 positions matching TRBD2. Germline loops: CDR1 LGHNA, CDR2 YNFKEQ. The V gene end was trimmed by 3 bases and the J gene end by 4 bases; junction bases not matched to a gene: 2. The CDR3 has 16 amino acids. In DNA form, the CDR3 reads TGTGCCAGCAGCCAGGGACTAGCGGGGGGCCCAGATACGCAGTATTTT. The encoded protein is CASSQGLAGGPDTQYF.

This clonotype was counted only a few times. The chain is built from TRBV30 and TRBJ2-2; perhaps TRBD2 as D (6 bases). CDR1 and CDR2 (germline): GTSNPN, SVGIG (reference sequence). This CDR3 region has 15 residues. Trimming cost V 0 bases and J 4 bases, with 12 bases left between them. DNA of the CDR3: TGTGCCTGGAGTGTGGTCGGGGGTAGCACCGGGGAGCTGTTTTTT. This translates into CAWSVVGGSTGELFF.